A selection of T cell receptor beta chains follows, all from one sample in a study of long-term antiretroviral therapy in people with HIV. The data were produced by immunoSEQ multiplex PCR, yet TCRdb's version contains in-frame clones alone and is incomplete. This sample carries 25,000 to 30,000 clones, around four fifths of them seen once, and the ten largest clones take around 10%. Sample: unsorted PBMCs, taken 0.8 years before starting antiretroviral therapy. The source is a man aged 18 to 29 with HIV. CDR3s include the opening cysteine and the closing phenylalanine or tryptophan. The D gene is left open where the match is weak. Clone size appears in some rows only: once, few, many, or a class for an expanded clone.

TRBJ2-7 TRBD2 TRBV4-3 15 . CASSPTGSGRFQQYF TGCGCCAGCAGCCCTACGGGGAGCGGGAGGTTCCAGCAGTACTTC
TRBJ2-1 TRBD2 TRBV4-1 16 . CASSQEGVAGKNEQFF TGCGCCAGCAGCCAAGAGGGGGTAGCGGGGAAAAATGAGCAGTTCTTC
TRBJ1-2 TRBD1 TRBV5-1 13 . CASSLGQGDGYTF TGCGCCAGCAGCCTAGGACAGGGGGATGGCTACACCTTC
TRBJ2-4 . TRBV6-5 13 once CASSDGAKNIQYF TGTGCCAGCAGCGACGGGGCCAAAAACATTCAGTACTTC
TRBJ2-3 . TRBV27 16 . CASSLSLGRRTDTQYF TGTGCCAGCAGTTTATCCCTCGGCCGGAGGACAGATACGCAGTATTTT
TRBJ2-7 . TRBV7-3 13 few CASSLTVRHEQYF TGTGCCAGCAGCTTAACAGTCCGGCACGAGCAGTACTTC
TRBJ2-3 . TRBV7-6 16 . CASSLAPVGVKDTQYF TGTGCCAGCAGCTTAGCGCCGGTCGGGGTAAAAGATACGCAGTATTTT
TRBJ2-7 . TRBV28 15 few CASSLLGRGEHEQYF TGTGCCAGCAGTTTATTAGGCAGAGGGGAGCACGAGCAGTACTTC
TRBJ2-7 TRBD1 TRBV7-6 14 . CASSLGQGVREQYF TGTGCCAGCAGCTTAGGGCAGGGGGTTAGGGAGCAGTACTTC
TRBJ1-2 . TRBV5-4 17 . CASSLGPEGGHGYGYTF TGTGCCAGCAGCTTGGGACCCGAGGGGGGGCACGGCTATGGCTACACCTTC
TRBJ2-5 . TRBV28 13 . CALGGADQETQYF TGTGCCCTCGGCGGAGCGGACCAAGAGACCCAGTACTTC
TRBJ2-2 . TRBV29-1 14 . CSVPRPNSAGELFF TGCAGCGTTCCTAGACCCAATTCCGCCGGGGAGCTGTTTTTT
TRBJ1-4 TRBD1 TRBV6-1 15 . CASSGDREAHEKLFF TGTGCCAGCAGTGGGGACAGGGAAGCACATGAAAAACTGTTTTTT
TRBJ2-7 . TRBV27 12 . CASSSPRYEQYF TGTGCCAGCAGTTCCCCTCGCTACGAGCAGTACTTC
TRBJ2-7 TRBD2 TRBV4-1 15 . CASSQDSGGSYEQYF TGCGCCAGCAGCCAGGATAGCGGGGGGTCCTACGAGCAGTACTTC
TRBJ1-4 . TRBV18 16 . CASSPSLTATNEKLFF TGTGCCAGCTCACCCAGCCTGACTGCAACTAATGAAAAACTGTTTTTT
TRBJ2-7 TRBD1 TRBV9 14 . CASSVQGVPYEQYF TGTGCCAGCAGCGTCCAGGGGGTTCCCTACGAGCAGTACTTC
TRBJ1-1 TRBD1 TRBV6-4 16 . CASSREGGTGVPEAFF TGTGCCAGCAGCAGAGAAGGGGGGACAGGGGTTCCTGAAGCTTTCTTT
TRBJ2-5 TRBD1 TRBV23-1 16 . CASSHKPGQELETQYF TGCGCCAGCAGTCACAAACCGGGACAGGAGTTAGAGACCCAGTACTTC
TRBJ2-5 . TRBV5-1 14 once CATLGGPGQETQYF TGCGCCACCCTCGGGGGACCGGGACAAGAGACCCAGTACTTC
TRBJ1-6 . TRBV10-3 14 once CAISEEYPNSPLHF TGTGCCATCAGTGAGGAGTACCCTAATTCACCCCTCCACTTT
TRBJ1-2 . TRBV7-8 14 . CASSLGRGNYGYTF TGTGCCAGCAGCTTGGGCAGGGGCAACTATGGCTACACCTTC
TRBJ1-6 . TRBV6-6 16 . CASSNLLSSYNSPLHF TGTGCCAGCAGTAACCTATTGAGCTCCTATAATTCACCCCTCCACTTT
TRBJ1-2 . TRBV6-6 13 few CASSYLALDGYTF TGTGCCAGCAGTTATCTAGCTCTGGATGGCTACACCTTC
TRBJ2-3 TRBD1 TRBV19 14 . CASNPRDRTDTQYF TGTGCCAGTAATCCCCGGGACAGAACAGATACGCAGTATTTT
TRBJ1-1 . TRBV5-1 14 few CASSPQLGSTEAFF TGCGCCAGCAGCCCTCAATTGGGAAGCACTGAAGCTTTCTTT
TRBJ1-2 TRBD1 TRBV6-6 14 few CASNPGQGNYGYTF TGTGCCAGCAATCCGGGACAGGGGAACTATGGCTACACCTTC
TRBJ1-2 . TRBV29-1 13 . CSVRGREGYGYTF TGCAGCGTTCGGGGGAGGGAGGGCTATGGCTACACCTTC
TRBJ1-2 . TRBV19 16 . CASTSTPGQGMYGYTF TGTGCCAGTACCTCAACCCCCGGGCAGGGGATGTATGGCTACACCTTC
TRBJ1-2 TRBD1 TRBV6-1 14 . CATTGALTNYGYTF TGTGCCACCACAGGGGCCCTTACTAACTATGGCTACACCTTC
TRBJ2-7 . TRBV11-1 10 . CASRVHEQYF TGTGCCAGCAGGGTCCACGAGCAGTACTTC
TRBJ2-1 . TRBV6-4 16 . CASSDSGGRGYNEQFF TGTGCCAGCAGTGACTCTGGGGGAAGGGGATACAATGAGCAGTTCTTC
TRBJ2-7 TRBD2 TRBV4-3 13 . CASRRTSEREQYF TGCGCCAGCAGGCGAACTAGCGAACGCGAGCAGTACTTC
TRBJ2-2 TRBD1 TRBV23-1 17 . CASSPRTGGVGTGELFF TGCGCCAGCAGTCCCCGGACAGGGGGCGTGGGGACCGGGGAGCTGTTTTTT
TRBJ2-7 TRBD1 TRBV7-9 15 few CASSPVDRASYEQYF TGTGCCAGCAGCCCCGTCGACAGGGCCTCCTACGAGCAGTACTTC
TRBJ2-5 TRBD2 TRBV5-1 15 . CASSIRTSGEETQYF TGCGCCAGCAGCATAAGGACTAGCGGCGAGGAGACCCAGTACTTC
TRBJ2-5 TRBD2 TRBV7-7 16 . CASSVSGLAGIETQYF TGTGCTAGCAGCGTATCGGGACTAGCGGGTATTGAGACCCAGTACTTC
TRBJ2-6 . TRBV21-1 18 . CASSPRTSGLSGANVLTF TGTGCCAGCAGCCCCCGGACTAGCGGACTCTCTGGGGCCAACGTCCTGACTTTC
TRBJ2-3 . TRBV4-1 16 few CASSQELGSGTDTQYF TGCGCCAGCAGCCAAGAGTTGGGGAGCGGCACAGATACGCAGTATTTT
TRBJ2-2 . TRBV2 14 . CASRAGANTGELFF TGTGCCAGCAGGGCTGGGGCGAACACCGGGGAGCTGTTTTTT
TRBJ1-3 . TRBV6-1 17 . CASSEVQAGMGGNTIYF TGTGCCAGCAGTGAGGTGCAGGCGGGTATGGGGGGAAACACCATATATTTT
TRBJ2-2 . TRBV6-5 12 . CASRENTGELFF TGTGCCAGCAGGGAGAACACCGGGGAGCTGTTTTTT
TRBJ2-1 TRBD2 TRBV7-9 16 . CASSPRGTSGSDEQFF TGTGCCAGCAGCCCCCGTGGGACTAGCGGGAGCGATGAGCAGTTCTTC
TRBJ1-4 . TRBV27 14 few CASSSGTTNEKLFF TGTGCCAGCAGTTCGGGGACAACTAATGAAAAACTGTTTTTT
TRBJ1-1 TRBD1 TRBV30 16 . CAWSIGTGGRNTEAFF TGTGCCTGGAGTATAGGGACAGGGGGCAGGAACACTGAAGCTTTCTTT
TRBJ1-4 . TRBV6-1 14 . CASSRGGGEEKLFF TGTGCCAGCTCCCGCGGGGGTGGTGAGGAAAAACTGTTTTTT
TRBJ2-5 . TRBV7-2 15 . CASSLARLLGETQYF TGTGCCAGCAGCTTAGCTAGGCTCCTCGGGGAGACCCAGTACTTC
TRBJ2-3 . TRBV29-1 15 . CSVEVEGLPTDTQYF TGCAGCGTTGAAGTTGAGGGCCTCCCGACAGATACGCAGTATTTT
TRBJ1-1 TRBD1 TRBV6-5 15 . CASRTWPTGDTEAFF TGTGCCAGCAGGACATGGCCAACAGGGGACACTGAAGCTTTCTTT
TRBJ1-2 . TRBV5-1 13 . CASSLTGGGGYTF TGCGCCAGCAGCTTGACGGGAGGGGGTGGCTACACCTTC
TRBJ2-7 . TRBV30 14 . CAWTIRGSPYEQYF TGTGCCTGGACCATCCGGGGGTCACCCTACGAGCAGTACTTC
TRBJ2-5 TRBD1 TRBV4-1 14 once CASSQDRTGETQYF TGCGCCAGCAGCCAAGATAGGACAGGGGAGACCCAGTACTTC
TRBJ2-5 . TRBV27 13 . CASSLSGLETQYF TGTGCCAGCAGTTTATCAGGGTTAGAGACCCAGTACTTC